Following are 15 T cell receptor beta chains from one sample sequenced in a study of cytomegalovirus exposure and HLA in healthy donors (TCRdb year 2017). Libraries came from the immunoSEQ multiplex PCR assay. TCRdb carries this immuneACCESS record with in-frame sequences only. Its versions omit some clonotypes, under half of them owing to an unresolved V gene in the studies checked, with the rest unexplained. The sample data list approximately 200,000 clones, and just over 90% of these were observed just once. Approximately 1.1% of the sample belongs to the ten largest clones. The sequencing input was PBMCs. Every receptor here comes from a woman in her late teens or twenties in good health and CMV-seronegative.

The chain couples TRBV6-5 to TRBJ2-1; D remains unclear. The CDR3 consists of 14 residues. Per the germline V gene, CDR1 is MNHEY and CDR2 is SVGAGI. V was pared by 5 bases and J by 5 bases, with 13 bases between. The chain's CDR3 is CASSPHHRDNEQFF. The DNA of the CDR3 is TGTGCCAGCAGTCCTCACCACCGGGACAATGAGCAGTTCTTC.

The CDR3 sequence: CASSEVNWRINTGELFF. CDR3 sequence (DNA): TGTGCCAGCAGTGAAGTGAATTGGAGGATCAACACCGGGGAGCTGTTTTTT. V usage is TRBV6-1 and J usage is TRBJ2-2; maybe TRBD2 (5 bases). Germline V gene lookup returns CDR1 MNHNS and CDR2 SASEGT. This CDR3 has 17 residues. V was pared by 1 base and J by 2 bases, with 14 bases between.

V usage is TRBV11-2 and J usage is TRBJ1-2, with 9 bases fitting TRBD1. The CDR3 sequence is 17 residues long. V dropped 1 base and J dropped 1; count of bases not matched to a gene: 7. Germline V gene data show CDR1 as SGHAT and CDR2 as FQNNGV. DNA of the CDR3: TGTGCCAGCAGCTTAGGCCTCCGACAGGGGGTTAACTATGGCTACACCTTC. Its translation: CASSLGLRQGVNYGYTF.

V usage is TRBV27 and J usage is TRBJ2-3; 12 bases are shared with TRBD2. Germline V gene sequence: CDR1 MNHEY, CDR2 SMNVEV (reference sequence). CDR3 length: 19 residues. With 0 bases clipped from V and 2 bases from J, the junction kept 9 bases outside the gene matches. CDR3 in amino acids: CASSLSLGLAGQPTDTQYF. CDR3 nucleotides: TGTGCCAGCAGTTTATCTCTTGGACTAGCGGGGCAACCCACAGATACGCAGTATTTT.

The chain links TRBV7-9 to TRBJ2-1; D gene ambiguous. CDR3 length equals 17 residues. V was trimmed by 4 bases and J by 0 bases, leaving 16 bases between them. Germline-derived CDR1 and CDR2 are SEHNR and FQNEAQ (reference sequence). CDR3 loop: CASSSFYQRNSYNEQFF. The CDR3 coding sequence is TGTGCCAGCAGCTCGTTTTACCAGAGGAACTCCTACAATGAGCAGTTCTTC.

The chain combines TRBV7-3 with TRBJ2-3; D not certain. This CDR3 contains 11 residues. The V end lost 3 bases, the J end lost 6 bases, and 4 bases lay between the germline ends. CDR1 and CDR2 from the germline V gene are SGHTA and FQGTGA. DNA for the CDR3: TGTGCCAGCAGCTTCGGGGATACGCAGTATTTT. It is translated as CASSFGDTQYF.

The chain carries TRBV5-1 and TRBJ1-1; D gene unclear. V shed 5 bases and J shed 2 bases, with 13 bases lying between them. Germline CDR1 reads SGHRS; CDR2 reads YFSETQ. CDR3 length: 14 residues. Here the CDR3 DNA reads TGCGCCAGCAGGATGTCGGGGTATAACACTGAAGCTTTCTTT. Translation gives CASRMSGYNTEAFF.

The rearrangement uses TRBV7-8 and TRBJ2-1; 7 positions match TRBD2. Germline trimming cut 5 bases from V and 0 bases from J; bases unmatched to any gene: 7. The CDR3 length is 16 residues. The germline V gene encodes CDR1 SGHVS and CDR2 FQNEAQ. The DNA for the CDR3 is TGTGCCAGCAGCACCAAGCGGGGACGCTCCTACAATGAGCAGTTCTTC. Amino acids: CASSTKRGRSYNEQFF.

This chain joins TRBV6-1 and TRBJ1-4; weak D call: TRBD1 (6 bases). CDR3 length: 14 amino acids. In germline, CDR1 is MNHNS, CDR2 SASEGT. V lost 6 bases and J lost 8, with 16 bases in between. The CDR3 protein is CASSRQGGEEKLFF. CDR3 DNA sequence: TGTGCCAGCAGCCGACAAGGGGGAGAGGAAAAACTGTTTTTT.

The chain has TRBV29-1 and TRBJ2-4; TRBD1 matches 8 bases. This CDR3 spans 16 amino acids. Germline values: CDR1 SQVTM, CDR2 ANQGSEA. V dropped 4 bases and J dropped 0; count of bases not matched to a gene: 8. The CDR3 protein is CSVVLGQGLAKNIQYF. Here the CDR3 DNA reads TGCAGCGTTGTTCTCGGACAGGGATTAGCCAAAAACATTCAGTACTTC. Combining the CDR3 with reference TRBV29-1 and TRBJ2-4 gives the whole variable domain SAVISQKPSRDICQRGTSLTIQCQVDSQVTMMFWYRQQPGQSLTLIATANQGSEATYESGFVIDKFPISRPNLTFSTLTVSNMSPEDSSIYLCSVVLGQGLAKNIQYFGAGTRLSVL.

J is TRBJ2-7 and V is TRBV9; TRBD2 aligns across 12 bases. After removal of 3 bases from V and 2 bases from J, the junction contained 12 bases not matched to a gene. CDR1 and CDR2 (germline): SGDLS, YYNGEE. The CDR3 totals 18 residues. The CDR3 sequence: CASSGAGTSGLNTYEQYF. CDR3 DNA sequence: TGTGCCAGCAGCGGAGCCGGGACTAGCGGGCTAAACACCTACGAGCAGTACTTC.

The J gene is TRBJ2-3, the V gene TRBV5-6; the match to TRBD1 covers 10 bases. Germline-derived CDR1 and CDR2 are SGHDT and YYEEEE. The CDR3 is 16 residues long. V trimming: 3 bases; J trimming: 2 bases; junction bases outside the gene matches: 6. CDR3 loop: CASSYGTGAFTDTQYF. The DNA of the CDR3 is TGTGCCAGCAGCTATGGGACAGGGGCGTTCACAGATACGCAGTATTTT.

The chain recombines TRBV28 with TRBJ1-5, with TRBD1 identical over 12 bases. The germline CDR1 and CDR2 sequences are MDHEN and SYDVKM. Trimming took 7 bases from V and 5 from J; bases not matched to a gene: 9. The CDR3 extends over 16 amino acids. The CDR3 sequence: CASTARDRGRYQPQHF. CDR3 coding DNA: TGTGCCAGCACCGCCAGGGACAGGGGGCGTTATCAGCCCCAGCATTTT.

The chain links TRBV28 to TRBJ2-3, with D perhaps matching TRBD2 (6 bases). This CDR3 is built from 12 residues. Trimming stripped 7 bases from V and 4 bases from J, with 9 bases between. CDR1 MDHEN and CDR2 SYDVKM come from the germline V gene. The DNA of the CDR3 is TGTGCCAGCAAGGAGGGAGCAGATACGCAGTATTTT. It codes for CASKEGADTQYF.

The chain is built from TRBV19 and TRBJ2-2; D may be TRBD1 (6 bases). V shed 5 bases and J shed 1 base, with 11 bases lying between them. CDR1 is LNHDA and CDR2 is SQIVND in the germline V gene (reference sequence). CDR3 size: 15 residues. The CDR3 here is CASSSRTVNTGELFF. CDR3 sequence (DNA): TGTGCCAGTAGTTCACGGACAGTGAACACCGGGGAGCTGTTTTTT.